This TCR beta chain came from a study of T-cell memory formation after mild COVID-19. General observations from the study: Largely, contracting CD4+ clones fell within CM and EM, and contracting CD8+ clones within EMRA. Day 37-peaking second-wave clones had unconfirmed SARS-CoV-2 specificity.

In regard to this clonotype: What it recognizes is unknown.

Researchers used 5'RACE with constant-segment primers to make TCR alpha and TCR beta cDNA libraries that carry sample barcodes and UMIs. MiXCR, run by TCRdb on the 5' RACE reads, gives a single entry per CDR3 protein. The sample holds around 340,000 distinct CDR3 sequences, around 20% seen once. The sample comprised PBMCs or a T cell subset sorted from them (not recorded which). This TCR was recovered from an adult woman who had mild COVID-19 (a few samples of this study predate the infection). Cell type and time point are not known.

The CDR3 loop reads CASSLDEGIPEKLFF. In DNA form, the CDR3 reads TGTGCCAGCAGCTTAGATGAGGGGATCCCTGAAAAACTGTTTTTT. The rearrangement joins TRBV7-6 to TRBJ1-4; tentatively, D is TRBD1 (5 bases). Germline CDR1 and CDR2: SGHVS and FNYEAQ. V was clipped by 1 base and J by 7 bases, with 13 bases between them. CDR3 length: 15 residues.